The clone carrying this T cell receptor beta chain occurred once. This entry is derived from a study of blood T cell repertoires in COVID-19. Study background: Sites across the United States, Italy and Spain contributed samples from acute and convalescent COVID-19.

The CDR3 length is 14 residues. Germline V gene sequence: CDR1 LNHDA, CDR2 SQIVND (reference sequence). Trimming at V came to 1 base and at J to 3 bases, leaving 2 bases not matched to a gene. Individuals drawn from about 26 US areas were about 18 to 100 years old. The study assigned cohorts using participant-reported clinical history. Authors' methods: The assay estimated nucleated cells by amplifying reference gene primers. Profiled with immunoSEQ multiplex PCR; TCRdb holds only in-frame clones, not every one. That table is the source of V, J and clone size, and D and trimming were worked out from the DNA. Among 62,000 or so clones listed, 65% to 85% were seen once.

J is TRBJ2-5 and V is TRBV19, with 7 bases fitting TRBD2. Sample: PBMCs or T cells enriched from blood (not recorded which). This TCR derives from a woman aged 35 to 49 with acute COVID-19. The CDR3 DNA reads TGTGCCAGTAGTATAGGGGGAGGGAAAGAGACCCAGTACTTC. This gives the protein CASSIGGGKETQYF.